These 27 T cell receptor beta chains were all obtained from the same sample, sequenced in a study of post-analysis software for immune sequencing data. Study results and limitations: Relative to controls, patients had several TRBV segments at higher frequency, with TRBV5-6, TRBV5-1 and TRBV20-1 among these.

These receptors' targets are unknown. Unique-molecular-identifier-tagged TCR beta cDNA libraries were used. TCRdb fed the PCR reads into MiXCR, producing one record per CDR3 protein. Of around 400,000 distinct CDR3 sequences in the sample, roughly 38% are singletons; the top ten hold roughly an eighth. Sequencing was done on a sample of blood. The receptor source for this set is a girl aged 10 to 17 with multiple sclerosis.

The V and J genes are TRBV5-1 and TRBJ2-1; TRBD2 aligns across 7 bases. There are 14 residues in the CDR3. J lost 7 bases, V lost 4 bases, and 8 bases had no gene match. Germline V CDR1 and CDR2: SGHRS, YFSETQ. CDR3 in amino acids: CASSPTLGGNEQFF. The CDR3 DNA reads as TGCGCCAGCAGCCCTACCTTGGGGGGGAATGAGCAGTTCTTC.

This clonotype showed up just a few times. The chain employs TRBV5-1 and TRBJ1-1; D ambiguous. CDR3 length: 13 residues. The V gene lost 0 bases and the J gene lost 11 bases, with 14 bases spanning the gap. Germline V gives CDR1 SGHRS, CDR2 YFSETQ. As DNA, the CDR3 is TGCGCCAGCAGCTTGGCCGGGAGTCAGATGGCTTTCTTT. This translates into CASSLAGSQMAFF.

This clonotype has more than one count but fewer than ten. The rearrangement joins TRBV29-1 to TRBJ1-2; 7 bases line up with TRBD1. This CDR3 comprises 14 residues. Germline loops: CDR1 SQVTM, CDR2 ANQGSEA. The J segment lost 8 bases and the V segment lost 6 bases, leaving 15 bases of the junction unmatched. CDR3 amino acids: CSVHPMGQGEGYTF. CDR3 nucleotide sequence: TGCAGCGTCCACCCTATGGGGCAGGGGGAGGGCTACACCTTC.

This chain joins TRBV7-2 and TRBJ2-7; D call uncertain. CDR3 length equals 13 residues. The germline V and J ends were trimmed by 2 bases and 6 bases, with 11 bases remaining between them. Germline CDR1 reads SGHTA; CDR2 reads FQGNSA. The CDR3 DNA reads TGTGCCAGCAGCTTACTCGGTCCGCTCGAGCAGTACTTC. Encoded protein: CASSLLGPLEQYF.

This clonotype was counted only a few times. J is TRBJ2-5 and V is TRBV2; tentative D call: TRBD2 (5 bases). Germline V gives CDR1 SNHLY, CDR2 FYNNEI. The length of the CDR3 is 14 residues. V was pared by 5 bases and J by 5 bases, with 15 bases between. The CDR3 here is CASSLWESGETQYF. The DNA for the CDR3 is TGTGCCAGCAGTCTTTGGGAGTCGGGGGAGACCCAGTACTTC.

CDR3 residues: CSAGGTGGAEQFF. The CDR3 DNA reads as TGCAGTGCCGGGGGTACAGGGGGCGCTGAGCAGTTCTTC. This chain joins TRBV20-1 and TRBJ2-1; TRBD1 matches 9 bases. V trimming: 6 bases; J trimming: 9 bases; junction bases outside the gene matches: 9. Germline V gene data show CDR1 as DFQATT and CDR2 as SNEGSKA (reference sequence). The CDR3 contains 13 residues.

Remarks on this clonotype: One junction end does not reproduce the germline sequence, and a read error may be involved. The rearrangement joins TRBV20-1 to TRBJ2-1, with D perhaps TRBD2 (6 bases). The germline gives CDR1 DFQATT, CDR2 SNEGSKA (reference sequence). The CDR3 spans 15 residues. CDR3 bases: TGCAGTGCTAGAGATGGTTCTAGCGCCTACAATAAGCAGTTCTTC. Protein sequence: CSARDGSSAYNKQFF.

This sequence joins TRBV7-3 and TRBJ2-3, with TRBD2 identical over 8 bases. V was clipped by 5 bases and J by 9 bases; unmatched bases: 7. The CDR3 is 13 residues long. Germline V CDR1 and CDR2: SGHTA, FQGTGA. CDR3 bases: TGTGCCAGCAGCCCGGGGGGGGGCGGAACGCAGTATTTT. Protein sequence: CASSPGGGGTQYF.

The CDR3 DNA is TGTGCCAGCAGCTTAGTTCTCAGCTTTAATGAAAAACTGTTTTTT. Translating gives CASSLVLSFNEKLFF. The chain has TRBV7-2 and TRBJ1-4; D unclear. The CDR3 runs to 15 residues. V lost 1 base and J lost 4, with 10 bases in between. CDR1 is SGHTA, CDR2 FQGNSA, per germline.

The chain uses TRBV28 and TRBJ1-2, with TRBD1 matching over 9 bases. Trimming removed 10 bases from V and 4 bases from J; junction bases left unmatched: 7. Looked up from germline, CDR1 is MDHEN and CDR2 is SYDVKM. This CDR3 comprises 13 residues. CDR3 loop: CATGTGFSYGYTF. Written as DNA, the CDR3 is TGTGCCACCGGGACAGGGTTTAGCTATGGCTACACCTTC.

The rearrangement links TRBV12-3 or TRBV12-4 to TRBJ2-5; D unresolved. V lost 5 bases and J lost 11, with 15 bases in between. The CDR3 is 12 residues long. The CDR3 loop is CASSQTYNEQYF. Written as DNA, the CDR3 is TGTGCCAGCAGTCAAACTTACAATGAGCAGTACTTC.

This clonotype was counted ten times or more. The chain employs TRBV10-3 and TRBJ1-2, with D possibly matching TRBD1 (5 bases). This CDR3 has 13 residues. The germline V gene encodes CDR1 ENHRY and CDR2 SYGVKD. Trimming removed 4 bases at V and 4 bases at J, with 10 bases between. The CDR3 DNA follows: TGTGCCATCAGTGTAGAGAGGGGCTATGGCTACACCTTC. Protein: CAISVERGYGYTF.

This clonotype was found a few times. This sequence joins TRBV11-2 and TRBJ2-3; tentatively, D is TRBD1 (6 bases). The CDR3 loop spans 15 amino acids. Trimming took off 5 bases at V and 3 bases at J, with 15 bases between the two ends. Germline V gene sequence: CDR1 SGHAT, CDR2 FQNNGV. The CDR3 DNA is TGTGCCAGCAGCCACTACAGGGACGTAACAGATACGCAGTATTTT. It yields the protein CASSHYRDVTDTQYF.

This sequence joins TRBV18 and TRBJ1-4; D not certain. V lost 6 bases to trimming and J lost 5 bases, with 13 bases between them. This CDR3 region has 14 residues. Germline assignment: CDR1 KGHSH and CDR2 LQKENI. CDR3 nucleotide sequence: TGTGCCAGCTCTCACCCTTCTGAGAATGAAAAACTGTTTTTT. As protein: CASSHPSENEKLFF.

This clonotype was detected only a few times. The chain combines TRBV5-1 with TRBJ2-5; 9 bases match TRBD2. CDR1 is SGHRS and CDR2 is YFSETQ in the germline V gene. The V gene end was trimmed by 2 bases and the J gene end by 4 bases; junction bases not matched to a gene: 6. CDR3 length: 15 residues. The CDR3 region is CASSLGAGGRETQYF. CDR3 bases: TGCGCCAGCAGCTTAGGAGCGGGGGGTAGAGAGACCCAGTACTTC.

The CDR3 region is CASSLRPSGGSSTDTQYF. DNA of the CDR3: TGTGCCAGCAGCTTAAGGCCTAGCGGGGGCTCTAGCACAGATACGCAGTATTTT. The V call is TRBV7-2, the J call TRBJ2-3; 10 bases agree with TRBD2. CDR3 length: 18 residues. Per germline, CDR1 SGHTA and CDR2 FQGNSA. With V trimmed by 2 bases and J by 0 bases, 8 bases remained unmatched.

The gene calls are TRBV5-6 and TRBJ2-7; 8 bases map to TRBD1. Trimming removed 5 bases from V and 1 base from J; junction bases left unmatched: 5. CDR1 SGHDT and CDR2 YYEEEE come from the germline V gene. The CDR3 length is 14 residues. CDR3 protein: CASRGDRFSYEQYF. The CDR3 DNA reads TGTGCCAGCAGGGGGGACAGGTTTTCCTACGAGCAGTACTTC.

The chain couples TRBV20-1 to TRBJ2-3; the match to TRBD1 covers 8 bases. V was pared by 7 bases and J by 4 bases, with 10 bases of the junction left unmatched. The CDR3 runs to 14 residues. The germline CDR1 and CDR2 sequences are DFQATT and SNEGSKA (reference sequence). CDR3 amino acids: CSGTQGVLADTQYF. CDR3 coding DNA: TGCAGTGGGACACAGGGGGTATTGGCAGATACGCAGTATTTT.

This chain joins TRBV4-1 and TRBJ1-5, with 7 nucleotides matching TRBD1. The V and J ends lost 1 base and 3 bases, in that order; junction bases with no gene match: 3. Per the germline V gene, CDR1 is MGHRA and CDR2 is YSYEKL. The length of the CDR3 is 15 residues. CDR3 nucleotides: TGCGCCAGCAGCCAAGCTGACAGGGTCAATCAGCCCCAGCATTTT. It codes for CASSQADRVNQPQHF.

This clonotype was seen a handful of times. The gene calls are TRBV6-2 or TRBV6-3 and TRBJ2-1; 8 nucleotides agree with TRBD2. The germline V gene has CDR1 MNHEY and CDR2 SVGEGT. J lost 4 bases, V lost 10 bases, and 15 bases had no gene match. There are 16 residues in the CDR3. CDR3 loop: CATSSAGAGGYNEQFF. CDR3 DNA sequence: TGTGCCACTTCGTCCGCGGGCGCGGGGGGTTACAATGAGCAGTTCTTC.

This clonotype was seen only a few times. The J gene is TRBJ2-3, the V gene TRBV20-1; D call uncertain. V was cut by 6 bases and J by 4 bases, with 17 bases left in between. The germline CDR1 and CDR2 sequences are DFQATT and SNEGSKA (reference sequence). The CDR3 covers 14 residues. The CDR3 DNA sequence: TGCAGTGCCACCTCTTCCGAGGTATCAGATACGCAGTATTTT. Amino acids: CSATSSEVSDTQYF.

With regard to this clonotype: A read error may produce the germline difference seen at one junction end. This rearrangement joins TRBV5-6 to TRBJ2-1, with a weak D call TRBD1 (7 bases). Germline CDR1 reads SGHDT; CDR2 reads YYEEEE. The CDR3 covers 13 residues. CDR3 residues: CASRLEGANEQFF. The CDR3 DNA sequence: TGTGCCAGCAGGTTGGAGGGGGCGAATGAGCAGTTCTTC.

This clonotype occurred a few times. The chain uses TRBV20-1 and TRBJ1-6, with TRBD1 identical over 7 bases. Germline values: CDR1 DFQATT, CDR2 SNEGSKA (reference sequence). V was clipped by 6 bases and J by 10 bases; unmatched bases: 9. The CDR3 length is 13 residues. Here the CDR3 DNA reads TGCAGTGCCCGGACAGGTGAAATATCACCCCTCCACTTT. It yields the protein CSARTGEISPLHF.

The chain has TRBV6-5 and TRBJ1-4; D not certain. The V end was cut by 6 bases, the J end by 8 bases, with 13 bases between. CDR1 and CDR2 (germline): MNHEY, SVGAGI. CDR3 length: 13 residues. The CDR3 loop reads CASSPRSGEKLFF. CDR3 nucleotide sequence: TGTGCCAGCAGCCCACGGTCGGGGGAAAAACTGTTTTTT.

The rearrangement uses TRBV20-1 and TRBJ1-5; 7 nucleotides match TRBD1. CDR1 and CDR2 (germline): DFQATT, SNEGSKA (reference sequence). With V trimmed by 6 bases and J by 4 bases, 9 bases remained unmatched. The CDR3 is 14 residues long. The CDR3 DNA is TGCAGTGCCACCCCGGACAGGAGAAATCAGCCCCAGCATTTT. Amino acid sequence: CSATPDRRNQPQHF.

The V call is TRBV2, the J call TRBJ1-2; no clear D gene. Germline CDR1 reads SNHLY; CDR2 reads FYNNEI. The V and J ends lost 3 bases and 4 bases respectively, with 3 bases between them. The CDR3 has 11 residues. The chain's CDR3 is CASSDSYGYTF. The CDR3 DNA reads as TGTGCCAGCAGTGACAGCTATGGCTACACCTTC.

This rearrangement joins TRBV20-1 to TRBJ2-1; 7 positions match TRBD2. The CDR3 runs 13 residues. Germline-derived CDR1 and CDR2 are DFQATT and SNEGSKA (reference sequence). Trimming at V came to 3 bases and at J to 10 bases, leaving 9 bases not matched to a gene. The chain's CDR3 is CSASDLAGGEQFF. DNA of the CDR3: TGCAGTGCTAGCGACTTAGCGGGCGGGGAGCAGTTCTTC.